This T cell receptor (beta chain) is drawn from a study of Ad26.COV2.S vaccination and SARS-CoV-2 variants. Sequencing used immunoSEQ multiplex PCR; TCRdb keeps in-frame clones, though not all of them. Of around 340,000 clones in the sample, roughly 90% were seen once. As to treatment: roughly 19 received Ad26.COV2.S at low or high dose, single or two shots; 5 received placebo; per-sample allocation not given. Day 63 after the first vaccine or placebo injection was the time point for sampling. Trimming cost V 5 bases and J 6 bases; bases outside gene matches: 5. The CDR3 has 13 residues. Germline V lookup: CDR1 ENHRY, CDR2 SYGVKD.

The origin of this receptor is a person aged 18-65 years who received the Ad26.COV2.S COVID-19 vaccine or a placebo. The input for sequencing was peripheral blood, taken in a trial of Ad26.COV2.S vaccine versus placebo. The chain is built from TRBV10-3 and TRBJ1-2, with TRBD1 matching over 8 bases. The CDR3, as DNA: TGTGCCATCAGTCTCGGACAGGGAAATGGCTACACCTTC. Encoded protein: CAISLGQGNGYTF.